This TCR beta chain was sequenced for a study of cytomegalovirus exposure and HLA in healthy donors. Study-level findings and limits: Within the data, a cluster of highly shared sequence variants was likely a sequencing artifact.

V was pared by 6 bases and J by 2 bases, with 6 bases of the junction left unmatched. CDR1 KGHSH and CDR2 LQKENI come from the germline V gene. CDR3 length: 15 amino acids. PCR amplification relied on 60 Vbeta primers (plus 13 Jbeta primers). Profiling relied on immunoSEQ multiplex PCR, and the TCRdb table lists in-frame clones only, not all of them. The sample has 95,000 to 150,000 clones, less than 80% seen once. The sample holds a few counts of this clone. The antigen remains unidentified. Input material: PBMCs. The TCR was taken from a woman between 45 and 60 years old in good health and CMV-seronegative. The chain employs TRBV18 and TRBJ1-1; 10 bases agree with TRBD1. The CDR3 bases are TGTGCCAGCTCGGACAGGGGGGCAGGAAACACTGAAGCTTTCTTT. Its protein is CASSDRGAGNTEAFF.